Listed below are T cell receptor beta chains from one sample, sequenced in a study of blood T cell repertoires in COVID-19. Sequencing used immunoSEQ multiplex PCR; TCRdb keeps in-frame clones, though not all of them. The table includes 65,000 to 100,000 clones, approximately 80% detected once. Sequenced: peripheral blood. The receptors were sampled from a human donor in a cohort sampled during active COVID-19. Each CDR3 is given with its conserved first and last residue. D genes are given only for firm matches. Size tells how often a clone was seen (once, few, many) or the class of an expanded clone, and some rows leave it out.

abundance	v_gene	d_gene	j_gene	CDR3aa	CDR3nt
.	TRBV9	.	TRBJ2-5	CASSVTAGIAETQYF	TGTGCCAGCAGCGTAACGGCGGGGATCGCGGAGACCCAGTACTTC
.	TRBV5-4	TRBD1	TRBJ2-1	CASSSRGTVGGPFF	TGTGCCAGCAGCTCCCGAGGGACAGTCGGTGGTCCGTTCTTC
.	TRBV28	.	TRBJ1-1	CASSFPQGNTEAFF	TGTGCCAGCAGTTTCCCCCAGGGGAACACTGAAGCTTTCTTT
.	TRBV3-1/TRBV3-2	.	TRBJ2-7	CASSQDEGYEQYF	TGTGCCAGCAGCCAAGACGAGGGCTACGAGCAGTACTTC
few	TRBV24-1	TRBD1	TRBJ1-1	CATRGQGRSNTEAFF	TGTGCCACCAGAGGACAGGGACGTTCGAACACTGAAGCTTTCTTT
.	TRBV5-1	.	TRBJ2-7	CASSLEVGAFISYEQYF	TGCGCCAGCAGCTTGGAGGTGGGGGCGTTTATCTCCTACGAGCAGTACTTC
.	TRBV5-1	TRBD2	TRBJ2-1	CASSPIGTTSGLNEQFF	TGCGCCAGCAGCCCGATAGGCACGACTAGCGGGTTGAATGAGCAGTTCTTC
.	TRBV5-8	TRBD1	TRBJ1-2	CASSVQGAVGYTF	TGTGCCAGCAGCGTGCAGGGGGCGGTTGGCTACACCTTC
.	TRBV7-9	.	TRBJ2-7	CASSLAGELFSYEQYF	TGTGCCAGCAGCTTAGCAGGAGAGCTCTTCTCCTACGAGCAGTACTTC
.	TRBV5-4	.	TRBJ2-7	CASSLDAIYEQYF	TGTGCCAGCAGCTTGGACGCGATCTACGAGCAGTACTTC
.	TRBV9	.	TRBJ2-3	CASSLTPQGTGTDTQYF	TGTGCCAGCAGCCTAACACCACAGGGTACAGGCACGGATACGCAGTATTTT
.	TRBV15	.	TRBJ2-5	CATSRDRGPQETQYF	TGTGCCACCAGCAGAGATAGAGGGCCCCAAGAGACCCAGTACTTC
once	TRBV19	TRBD1	TRBJ1-1	CASSTRGQGASMNTEAFF	TGTGCCAGTAGTACCCGAGGACAGGGGGCTAGCATGAACACTGAAGCTTTCTTT
few	TRBV15	.	TRBJ1-1	CATSDWGRGAQAFF	TGTGCCACCAGCGATTGGGGCAGGGGAGCGCAAGCTTTCTTT
few	TRBV6-5	.	TRBJ1-1	CASSRDLGGMAEAFF	TGTGCCAGCAGCCGGGACCTTGGAGGGATGGCTGAAGCTTTCTTT
.	TRBV6-6	.	TRBJ2-1	CASSYGRAAIIF	TGTGCCAGCAGTTACGGGCGGGCGGCGATCATCTTC
once	TRBV7-9	.	TRBJ1-6	CASSLGGRTSPLHF	TGTGCCAGCAGCTTAGGGGGGCGGACCTCACCCCTCCACTTT
.	TRBV6-5	.	TRBJ2-7	CASSLSSAGSYEQYF	TGTGCCAGCAGTTTGTCGAGCGCGGGGTCCTACGAGCAGTACTTC
.	TRBV6-6	.	TRBJ1-3	CASSYQQINTIYF	TGTGCCAGCAGTTACCAACAGATAAACACCATATATTTT
once	TRBV12-3/TRBV12-4	.	TRBJ2-7	CASSPGYEQYF	TGTGCCAGCAGCCCCGGCTACGAGCAGTACTTC
few	TRBV19	TRBD2	TRBJ2-1	CASSIRGGPTGPYNEQFF	TGTGCCAGTAGTATACGGGGGGGGCCGACGGGGCCCTACAATGAGCAGTTCTTC
medium-sized	TRBV7-3	.	TRBJ2-1	CASRGDSPGNEQFF	TGTGCCAGCAGGGGGGACTCACCTGGAAATGAGCAGTTCTTC
.	TRBV5-5	TRBD1	TRBJ2-5	CASSLNPTGGGETQYF	TGTGCCAGCAGCTTGAACCCAACAGGGGGCGGAGAGACCCAGTACTTC
once	TRBV7-9	TRBD2	TRBJ2-4	CASSLVSGGAGDIQYF	TGTGCCAGCAGCTTAGTTAGCGGGGGGGCCGGAGACATTCAGTACTTC
.	TRBV28	.	TRBJ1-3	CASTLGGAPGNTIYF	TGTGCCAGCACCCTCGGGGGTGCTCCTGGAAACACCATATATTTT
.	TRBV11-3	.	TRBJ2-3	CASSLVAGGTDTQYF	TGTGCCAGCAGCTTAGTAGCAGGGGGCACAGATACGCAGTATTTT
.	TRBV3-1/TRBV3-2	.	TRBJ2-7	CASSQDSSRTYEQYF	TGTGCCAGCAGCCAAGATAGTAGCAGAACCTACGAGCAGTACTTC
once	TRBV9	TRBD1	TRBJ1-2	CASSETGGAFGYTF	TGTGCCAGCAGCGAAACAGGGGGCGCCTTTGGCTACACCTTC
.	TRBV15	TRBD1	TRBJ1-6	CATSRDSYNSPLHF	TGTGCCACCAGTCGGGACAGCTATAATTCACCCCTCCACTTT
.	TRBV6-1	TRBD1	TRBJ1-5	CASSEGRYRGTNQPQHF	TGTGCCAGCAGTGAAGGCAGGTACAGGGGGACCAATCAGCCCCAGCATTTT
.	TRBV2	.	TRBJ2-3	CASSELRGTDTQYF	TGTGCCAGCAGTGAGCTGCGGGGCACAGATACGCAGTATTTT
.	TRBV2	TRBD1	TRBJ1-2	CASSGRGLYGYTF	TGTGCCAGCAGTGGCAGGGGGCTTTATGGCTACACCTTC
.	TRBV6-2/TRBV6-3	.	TRBJ1-1	CASSRTVAPEAFF	TGTGCCAGCAGTCGGACAGTAGCTCCTGAAGCTTTCTTT
.	TRBV6-6	.	TRBJ2-5	CASSYGGGLRETQYF	TGTGCCAGCAGTTACGGGGGGGGCCTTCGAGAGACCCAGTACTTC
.	TRBV14	.	TRBJ2-7	CASSHITADEQYF	TGTGCCAGCAGCCACATAACAGCAGACGAGCAGTACTTC
few	TRBV6-5	TRBD1	TRBJ2-7	CASTGTGHEQYF	TGTGCCAGCACAGGGACAGGGCACGAGCAGTACTTC
.	TRBV6-1	.	TRBJ2-1	CASSERGRGNEQFF	TGTGCCAGCAGTGAAAGGGGAAGGGGCAATGAGCAGTTCTTC